The present TCR beta chain was sequenced within a study of Graves' ophthalmopathy and Graves' hyperthyroidism. Whole-study results and caveats: Blood was where most expanded thyroid clonotypes above 0.001 frequency also turned up.

Recruitment covered hyperthyroidism patients aged 18 to 65 whose new diagnosis was of under 2 months' duration. In this cohort, patients with other autoimmune diseases, uncontrolled infections, pregnancy or lactation were excluded. The germline V gene encodes CDR1 SQVTM and CDR2 ANQGSEA. With V trimmed by 2 bases and J by 3 bases, 4 bases remained unmatched. This CDR3 contains 16 residues. The sample holds many counts of this clonotype. The antigen is unknown. Amplified material comprised TCR beta CDR3 regions derived from RNA transcripts. The first-round RT-PCR employed HTBI primers together with the Qiagen OneStep RT-PCR kit. A multiplex PCR was then performed as the second round. TCRdb reanalysed the multiplex PCR reads using MiXCR and keeps one entry per CDR3 protein. The sample lists roughly 1.1 million distinct CDR3 sequences, less than 45% occurring once.

Sequencing input: peripheral blood or thyroid tissue (not recorded which). The TCR was taken from an adult man with Graves' hyperthyroidism. J is TRBJ2-2 and V is TRBV29-1; 12 bases agree with TRBD2. CDR3 residues: CSVELAGGPHTGELFF. CDR3 DNA sequence: TGCAGCGTTGAACTAGCGGGGGGGCCTCACACCGGGGAGCTGTTTTTT.